This TCR beta chain was captured by sequencing in a study of cytomegalovirus exposure and HLA in healthy donors. General study points: It was about 150 TCR beta chains that were listed as cytomegalovirus-associated. First-cohort TCR clusters tended to co-occur in the approximately 110 validation repertoires, a later analysis found. Per published reports, the classifier diagnosed cytomegalovirus status with high specificity and sensitivity.

Turning to this clone: Its antigen is as yet unknown.

Sequenced by immunoSEQ multiplex PCR; TCRdb stores in-frame clones only, minus some. The table has more than 65,000 clones, approximately 96% seen once. The source is a woman aged 18-29 years in good health and CMV-seronegative. Specimen: PBMCs.

CDR3 protein: CASSEGLAGVNEQFF. The CDR3 DNA reads as TGTGCCAGCAGCGAGGGACTAGCGGGAGTGAATGAGCAGTTCTTC. This chain joins TRBV11-3 and TRBJ2-1; 14 nucleotides align to TRBD2. The trim removed 5 bases at V and 7 bases at J, leaving 4 bases unmatched. This CDR3 has 15 amino acids. Germline CDR1 SGHNT, CDR2 YENEEA.